This note documents a single T cell receptor (beta chain) sequence. After extraction with the RNeasy kit, 0.5 to 1 ug of the RNA was reverse transcribed using random hexamers. TCRdb reprocessed the immunoSEQ multiplex PCR reads via MiXCR and lists one record per CDR3 protein. The data show 200,000 or so distinct CDR3 sequences, approximately 94% seen once. Trimming removed 6 bases from V and 5 bases from J; junction bases left unmatched: 9. CDR3 size: 14 residues. Germline assignment: CDR1 SGHTA and CDR2 FQGNSA. The sample comes from a study of CD8 T cells in Susac syndrome. Sample: CD4+ T cells from PBMCs. The TCR comes from a human donor with Susac syndrome. The chain combines TRBV7-2 with TRBJ2-5, with 7 bases lining up with TRBD1. As DNA, the CDR3 is TGTGCCAGCAGTCGCGACAGGGCCGCCGAGACCCAGTACTTC. Protein: CASSRDRAAETQYF.